Following are 2 T cell receptor beta chains from one sample sequenced in a study of cytomegalovirus exposure and HLA in healthy donors (dated by TCRdb to the late 2010s). Libraries were constructed by the immunoSEQ multiplex PCR assay. TCRdb holds this immuneACCESS table with in-frame rearrangements only. Some clones are missing; in checked studies, unresolved V genes explain under half, and the rest has no known cause. Counted in this sample were some 250,000 clones; 90% of them appeared once. The top ten clonotypes cover around 3.1% of the sample. Sequencing was carried out using PBMCs. Source of these receptors: a woman aged 25 to 39 in good health and CMV-seronegative.

A single count supports this clone. Here the CDR3 DNA reads TGTGCCAGCAGCGTAGAGGCAGGGTCCACTGAAGCTTTCTTT. It is translated as CASSVEAGSTEAFF. J is TRBJ1-1 and V is TRBV9; D is possibly TRBD1 (5 bases). V lost 0 bases to trimming and J lost 4 bases, with 10 bases between them. Germline CDR1 and CDR2: SGDLS and YYNGEE. CDR3 length: 14 amino acids.

The sample holds one count of this clone. The chain couples TRBV25-1 to TRBJ2-7; D may be TRBD1 or TRBD2 (5 bases each). V lost 4 bases, J lost 6 bases, and 22 bases lay in between. From germline, CDR1 is MGHDK and CDR2 SYGVNS. CDR3 length: 16 amino acids. CDR3 loop: CASSGLEGRDLSEQYF. The DNA of the CDR3 is TGTGCCAGCAGTGGCCTCGAAGGCAGGGACCTCTCCGAGCAGTACTTC.